What follows describes a single T cell receptor beta chain. Assay: immunoSEQ multiplex PCR; the TCRdb copy retains only in-frame clones and omits some. Among under 200,000 clones, around 90% were seen once, and the ten largest hold about 5.3%. Enrollment of patients from Seattle took place during active infection, with longitudinal follow-up. The CDR3 length is 12 residues. J was trimmed by 6 bases and V by 3 bases; bases with no gene match: 2. Germline V gene lookup returns CDR1 GTSNPN and CDR2 SVGIG (reference sequence). The sample originates from a study of blood T cell repertoires in COVID-19. Study-level background: Acute and convalescent COVID-19 specimens originated in the United States, Italy and Spain. PBMCs, B-cell-depleted T cells, or T cells were the source of the cDNA or gDNA that made up the material.

The sequence was obtained from a man aged 18 to 29 with COVID-19, enrolled during active disease. This sequence joins TRBV30 and TRBJ1-2, with 9 bases matching TRBD1. Sequenced material: peripheral blood. For the CDR3, the DNA is TGTGCCTGGAGGGACAGGGGCCATGGCTACACCTTC. It is translated as CAWRDRGHGYTF.